This T cell receptor beta chain appears in the sequencing data of a study of neurological immune-mediated disorders. The germline V gene encodes CDR1 SEHNR and CDR2 FQNEAQ (reference sequence). V lost 5 bases to trimming and J lost 7 bases; unmatched junction nucleotides: 6. The CDR3 has 13 residues. This clonotype has at least ten counts. By 5'RACE with 10-nucleotide random UMIs, the cDNA was made. One entry per CDR3 protein results from TCRdb running MiXCR on the 5' RACE reads. The sample lists roughly 4,000 distinct CDR3 sequences, over 25% occurring once. The sequence came from a man over 45 with HTLV-1-associated myelopathy (HAM/TSP). What was sequenced was CD8+ T cells from blood. The chain employs TRBV7-9 and TRBJ1-1; 8 nucleotides line up with TRBD1. CDR3 coding DNA: TGTGCCAGCAGCGTCGACAGGGGAGATGAAGCTTTCTTT. Translated, it gives CASSVDRGDEAFF.